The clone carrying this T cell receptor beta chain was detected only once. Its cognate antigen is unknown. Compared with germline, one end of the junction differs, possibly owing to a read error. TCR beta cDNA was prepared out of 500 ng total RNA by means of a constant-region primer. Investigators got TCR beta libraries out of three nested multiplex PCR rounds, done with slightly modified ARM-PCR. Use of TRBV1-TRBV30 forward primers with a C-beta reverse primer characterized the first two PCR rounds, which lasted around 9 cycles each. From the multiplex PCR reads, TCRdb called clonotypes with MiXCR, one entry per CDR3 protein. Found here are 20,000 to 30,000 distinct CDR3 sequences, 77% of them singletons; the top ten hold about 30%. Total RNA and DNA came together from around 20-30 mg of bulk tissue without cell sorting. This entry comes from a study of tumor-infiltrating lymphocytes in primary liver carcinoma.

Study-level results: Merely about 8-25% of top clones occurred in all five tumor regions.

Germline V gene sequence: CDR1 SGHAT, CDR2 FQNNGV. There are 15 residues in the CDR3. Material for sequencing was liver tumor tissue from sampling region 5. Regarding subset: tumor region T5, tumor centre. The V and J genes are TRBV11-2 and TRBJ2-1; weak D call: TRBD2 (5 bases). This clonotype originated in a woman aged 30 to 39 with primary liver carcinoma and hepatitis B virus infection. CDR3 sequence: CASSLEGSLLNVQFF. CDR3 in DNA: TGTGCCAGCAGCTTAGAGGGGAGTCTCCTCAATGTGCAGTTCTTC.